Listed here are 13 T cell receptor beta chains from one sample, sequenced in a study of cytomegalovirus exposure and HLA in healthy donors. With 60 Vbeta and 13 Jbeta primers, the PCR was carried out. Profiling relied on immunoSEQ multiplex PCR, and the TCRdb table lists in-frame clones only, not all of them. The profile shows more than 100,000 clones, about 9.2% of them singletons. Sequenced: PBMCs. Source of these receptors: a middle-aged woman in good health and CMV-seropositive.

The chain uses TRBV19 and TRBJ2-3, with 9 nucleotides matching TRBD2. With V trimmed by 3 bases and J by 4 bases, 5 bases remained unmatched. Germline V gives CDR1 LNHDA, CDR2 SQIVND (reference sequence). The CDR3 runs to 15 residues. The CDR3 protein is CASSIGGGAPDTQYF. The CDR3 DNA sequence: TGTGCCAGTAGTATTGGCGGGGGGGCCCCAGATACGCAGTATTTT.

V is TRBV11-2 and J is TRBJ1-2; D is possibly TRBD1 (5 bases). This CDR3 region has 18 residues. Trimming shortened V by 4 bases and J by 6 bases, and 27 bases separated the two germline ends. Germline V lookup: CDR1 SGHAT, CDR2 FQNNGV. Written as DNA, the CDR3 is TGTGCCAGCAGCTCGCAAACAGCGGGACGTTACCTCCGAAATGGCTACACCTTC. It encodes CASSSQTAGRYLRNGYTF.

This clone turned up a few times. The chain is built from TRBV7-2 and TRBJ2-7; TRBD1 agrees at 9 bases. The CDR3 is made up of 16 amino acids. Germline loops: CDR1 SGHTA, CDR2 FQGNSA. V dropped 1 base and J dropped 6; count of bases not matched to a gene: 10. For the CDR3, the DNA is TGTGCCAGCAGCTTAGGCGTTCCGGGACAGGGTTTCGAGCAGTACTTC. Its protein product is CASSLGVPGQGFEQYF.

In this sample, this clone turned up a few times. Written as DNA, the CDR3 is TGTGCCATCAGTGAGAGGGGACTAGCGGGGAGCGAGCAGTACTTC. Translation gives CAISERGLAGSEQYF. The V gene is TRBV10-3, the J gene TRBJ2-7; 13 nucleotides agree with TRBD2. CDR3 length: 15 amino acids. The germline CDR1 and CDR2 sequences are ENHRY and SYGVKD. Trimming took 2 bases from V and 6 from J; bases not matched to a gene: 4.

The V gene is TRBV7-2, the J gene TRBJ2-5; 14 bases line up with TRBD2. With V trimmed by 5 bases and J by 5 bases, 4 bases remained unmatched. The germline V gene encodes CDR1 SGHTA and CDR2 FQGNSA. The CDR3 is made up of 15 amino acids. The CDR3 DNA follows: TGTGCCAGCAGCATTCGACTAGCGGGGGGGGAGACCCAGTACTTC. It is translated as CASSIRLAGGETQYF.

This clone has just a few counts. The chain carries TRBV6-1 and TRBJ1-5; the D is unclear. The V end lost 3 bases, the J end lost 0 bases, and 12 bases lay between the germline ends. The CDR3 is 16 residues long. Germline CDR1 MNHNS, CDR2 SASEGT. The CDR3 spells CASSDQAALSNQPQHF. CDR3 sequence (DNA): TGTGCCAGCAGTGATCAGGCAGCCCTTAGCAATCAGCCCCAGCATTTT.

This clone appeared a few times. The V gene is TRBV29-1, the J gene TRBJ1-1; D ambiguous. Per germline, CDR1 SQVTM and CDR2 ANQGSEA. V gave up 6 bases and J gave up 11 bases, with 19 bases separating them. The CDR3 runs 12 residues. CDR3 nucleotide sequence: TGCAGCGTCGCCCAAGCAACCGTAGAGGCTTTCTTT. Encoded protein: CSVAQATVEAFF.

The V and J genes are TRBV9 and TRBJ2-3; D gene uncertain. The CDR3 runs 15 residues. Trimming cost V 0 bases and J 0 bases, with 8 bases left between them. Germline V gene lookup returns CDR1 SGDLS and CDR2 YYNGEE. The CDR3 region has the DNA TGTGCCAGCAGCGTAGATGGCCATAGCACAGATACGCAGTATTTT. This encodes CASSVDGHSTDTQYF.

V and J are TRBV2 and TRBJ1-5; D is unresolved. The germline V gene has CDR1 SNHLY and CDR2 FYNNEI. The CDR3 length is 15 residues. With 5 bases removed from V and 5 bases from J, the gap between germline ends came to 16 bases. CDR3 DNA sequence: TGTGCCAGCAGTCCAGACCCGGCCGGGTATCAGCCCCAGCATTTT. It specifies CASSPDPAGYQPQHF.

As regards this clone: The sample holds other DNA sequences that translate to the same CDR3. This CDR3 is CASSRDRQETQYF. The CDR3 coding sequence is TGTGCCAGCAGCCGAGACAGGCAAGAGACCCAGTACTTC. V and J are TRBV7-7 and TRBJ2-5; tentative D call: TRBD1 (6 bases). Trimming stripped 5 bases from V and 2 bases from J, with 9 bases between. CDR3 length: 13 amino acids. Germline values: CDR1 SSHAT, CDR2 FNYEAQ (reference sequence).

The genes are TRBV5-1 and TRBJ2-1, with 10 bases identical to TRBD1. V gave up 4 bases and J gave up 5 bases; unmatched junction bases: 9. Germline CDR1 and CDR2: SGHRS and YFSETQ. This CDR3 comprises 16 residues. In nucleotides, the CDR3 is TGCGCCAGCAGCGTGAGCCCGGGACAGGGGAACAATGAGCAGTTCTTC. Protein: CASSVSPGQGNNEQFF.

The chain is built from TRBV6-1 and TRBJ2-5; D possibly corresponds to TRBD2 (5 bases). V dropped 4 bases and J dropped 4 bases, with 13 bases sitting between them. Germline values: CDR1 MNHNS, CDR2 SASEGT. The CDR3 covers 14 residues. The CDR3 is CASSGGWALETQYF. The CDR3 coding sequence is TGTGCCAGCAGTGGAGGGTGGGCCCTAGAGACCCAGTACTTC.

This clone came up a few times. V is TRBV2 and J is TRBJ1-2; the D is unclear. The CDR3 is made up of 11 amino acids. V lost 5 bases and J lost 3, with 4 bases in between. CDR1 SNHLY and CDR2 FYNNEI come from the germline V gene. Here the CDR3 reads CASSPDYGYTF. The CDR3 DNA follows: TGTGCCAGCAGTCCAGACTATGGCTACACCTTC.